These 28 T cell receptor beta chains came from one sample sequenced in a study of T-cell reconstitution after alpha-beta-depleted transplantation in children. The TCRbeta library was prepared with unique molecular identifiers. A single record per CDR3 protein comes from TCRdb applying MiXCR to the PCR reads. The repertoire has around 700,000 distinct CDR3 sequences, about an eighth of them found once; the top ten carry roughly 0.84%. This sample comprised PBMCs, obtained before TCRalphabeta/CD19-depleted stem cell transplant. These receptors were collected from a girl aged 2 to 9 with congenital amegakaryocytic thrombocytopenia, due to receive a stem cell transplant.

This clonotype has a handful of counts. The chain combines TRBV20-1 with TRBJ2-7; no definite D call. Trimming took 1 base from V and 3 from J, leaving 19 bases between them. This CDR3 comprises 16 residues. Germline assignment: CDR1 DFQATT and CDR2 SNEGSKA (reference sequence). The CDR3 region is CSARARPRGFGYEQYF. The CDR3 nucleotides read TGCAGTGCTAGAGCCCGGCCCCGCGGCTTCGGCTACGAGCAGTACTTC.

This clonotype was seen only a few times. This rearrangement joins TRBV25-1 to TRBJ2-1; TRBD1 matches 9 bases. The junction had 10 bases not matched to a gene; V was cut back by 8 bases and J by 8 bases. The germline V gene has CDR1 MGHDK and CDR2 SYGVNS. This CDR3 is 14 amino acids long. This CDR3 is CASSPGQGRDEQFF. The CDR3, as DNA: TGTGCCAGCTCCCCGGGACAGGGTCGGGATGAGCAGTTCTTC.

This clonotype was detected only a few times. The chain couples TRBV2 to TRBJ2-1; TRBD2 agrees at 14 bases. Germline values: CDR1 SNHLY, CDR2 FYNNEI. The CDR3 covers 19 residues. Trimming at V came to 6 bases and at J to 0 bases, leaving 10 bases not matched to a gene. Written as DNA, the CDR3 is TGTGCCAGCAGCCGACCCGGGACTAGCGGGAGTAGCTCCTACAATGAGCAGTTCTTC. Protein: CASSRPGTSGSSSYNEQFF.

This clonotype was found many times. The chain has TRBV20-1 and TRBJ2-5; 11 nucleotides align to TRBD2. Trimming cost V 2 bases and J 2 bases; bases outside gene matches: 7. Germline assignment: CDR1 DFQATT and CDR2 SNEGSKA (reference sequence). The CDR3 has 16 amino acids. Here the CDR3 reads CSARSGTSGTQETQYF. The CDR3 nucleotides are TGCAGTGCTAGATCCGGGACTAGCGGTACTCAAGAGACCCAGTACTTC.

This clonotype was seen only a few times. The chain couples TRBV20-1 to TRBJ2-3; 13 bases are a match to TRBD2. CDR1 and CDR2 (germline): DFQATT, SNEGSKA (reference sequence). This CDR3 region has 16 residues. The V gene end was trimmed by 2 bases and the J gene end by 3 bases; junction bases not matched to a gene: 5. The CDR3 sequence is CSARQGLAGPTDTQYF. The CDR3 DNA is TGCAGTGCTAGACAGGGACTAGCGGGGCCAACAGATACGCAGTATTTT.

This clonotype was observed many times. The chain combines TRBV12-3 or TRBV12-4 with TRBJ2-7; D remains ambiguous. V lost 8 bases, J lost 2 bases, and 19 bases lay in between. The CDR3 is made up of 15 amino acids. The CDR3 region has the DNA TGTGCCAGCTCCCCCTCCAGCTTTCCCCCCTACGAGCAGTACTTC. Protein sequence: CASSPSSFPPYEQYF.

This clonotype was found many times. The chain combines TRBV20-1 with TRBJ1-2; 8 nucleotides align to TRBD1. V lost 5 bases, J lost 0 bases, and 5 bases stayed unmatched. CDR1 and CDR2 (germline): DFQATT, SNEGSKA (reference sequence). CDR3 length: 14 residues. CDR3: CSAPRTGTNYGYTF. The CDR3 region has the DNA TGCAGTGCTCCCCGGACAGGGACTAACTATGGCTACACCTTC.

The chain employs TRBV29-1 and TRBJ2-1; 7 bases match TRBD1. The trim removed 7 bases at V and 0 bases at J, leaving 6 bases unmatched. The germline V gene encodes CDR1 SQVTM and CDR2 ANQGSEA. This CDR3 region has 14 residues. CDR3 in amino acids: CSGRQGSSYNEQFF. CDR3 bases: TGCAGCGGCCGACAGGGAAGCTCCTACAATGAGCAGTTCTTC.

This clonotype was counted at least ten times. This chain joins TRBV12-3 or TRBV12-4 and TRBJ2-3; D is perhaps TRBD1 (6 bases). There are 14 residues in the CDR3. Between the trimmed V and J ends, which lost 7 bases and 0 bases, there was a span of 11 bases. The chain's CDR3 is CASTLDRSTDTQYF. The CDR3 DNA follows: TGTGCCAGCACGCTGGACAGAAGCACAGATACGCAGTATTTT.

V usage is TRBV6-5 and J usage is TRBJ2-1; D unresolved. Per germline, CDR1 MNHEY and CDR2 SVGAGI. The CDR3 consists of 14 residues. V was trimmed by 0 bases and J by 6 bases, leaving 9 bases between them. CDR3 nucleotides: TGTGCCAGCAGTTACTCAGGGTCAACCAATGAGCAGTTCTTC. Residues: CASSYSGSTNEQFF.

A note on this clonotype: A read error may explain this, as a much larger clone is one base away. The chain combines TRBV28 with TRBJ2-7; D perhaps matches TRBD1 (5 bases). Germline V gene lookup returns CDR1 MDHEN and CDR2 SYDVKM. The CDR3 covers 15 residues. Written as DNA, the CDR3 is TGTGCCAGCAGTTTAAGGACATACCGCTCCCACGAGCAGTACTTC. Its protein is CASSLRTYRSHEQYF.

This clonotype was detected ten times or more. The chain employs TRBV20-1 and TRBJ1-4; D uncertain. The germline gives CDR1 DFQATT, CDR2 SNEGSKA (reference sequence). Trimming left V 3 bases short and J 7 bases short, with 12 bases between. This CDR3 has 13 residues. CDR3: CSARTRVGEKLFF. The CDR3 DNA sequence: TGCAGTGCTAGGACCCGCGTTGGTGAAAAACTGTTTTTT.

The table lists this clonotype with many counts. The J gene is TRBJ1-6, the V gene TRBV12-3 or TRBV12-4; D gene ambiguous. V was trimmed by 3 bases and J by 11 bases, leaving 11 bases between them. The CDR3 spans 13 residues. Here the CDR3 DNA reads TGTGCCAGCAGTTTGGTCGGTTTGCCACCCCTCCACTTT. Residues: CASSLVGLPPLHF.

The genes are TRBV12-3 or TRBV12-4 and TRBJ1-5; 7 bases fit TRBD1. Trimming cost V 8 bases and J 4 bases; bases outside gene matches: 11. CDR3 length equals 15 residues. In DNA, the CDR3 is TGTGCCAGCGGCGCCGGGACAGCGGAGAATCAGCCCCAGCATTTT. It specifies CASGAGTAENQPQHF.

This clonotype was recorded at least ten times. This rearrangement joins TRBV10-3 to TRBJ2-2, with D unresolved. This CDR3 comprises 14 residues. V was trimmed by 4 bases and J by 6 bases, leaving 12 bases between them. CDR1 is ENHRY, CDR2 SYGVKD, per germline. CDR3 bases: TGTGCCATCAGTGGGCCAGCTGGTCCCGGGGAGCTGTTTTTT. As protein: CAISGPAGPGELFF.

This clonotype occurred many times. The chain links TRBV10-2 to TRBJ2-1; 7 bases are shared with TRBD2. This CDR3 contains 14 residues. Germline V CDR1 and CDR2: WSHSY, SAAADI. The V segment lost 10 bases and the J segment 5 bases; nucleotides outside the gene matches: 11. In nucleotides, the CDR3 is TGCGCCAACTCTCCGGGACTATCCAACAATGAGCAGTTCTTC. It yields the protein CANSPGLSNNEQFF.

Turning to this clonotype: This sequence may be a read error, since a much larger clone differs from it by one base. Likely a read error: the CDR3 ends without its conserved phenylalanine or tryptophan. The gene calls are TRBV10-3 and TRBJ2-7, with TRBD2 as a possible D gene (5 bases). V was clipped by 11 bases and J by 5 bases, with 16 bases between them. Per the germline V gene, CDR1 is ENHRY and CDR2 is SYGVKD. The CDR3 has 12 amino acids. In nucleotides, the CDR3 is TGTGCCTTCCCGGAACTAGATGACGAGCAGTACATC. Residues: CAFPELDDEQYI.

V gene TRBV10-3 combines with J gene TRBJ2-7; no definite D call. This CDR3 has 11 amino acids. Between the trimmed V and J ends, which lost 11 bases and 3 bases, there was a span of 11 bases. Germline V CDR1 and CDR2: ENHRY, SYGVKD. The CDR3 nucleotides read TGTGCCTCCGGTGACCTCTACGAGCAGTACTTC. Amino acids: CASGDLYEQYF.

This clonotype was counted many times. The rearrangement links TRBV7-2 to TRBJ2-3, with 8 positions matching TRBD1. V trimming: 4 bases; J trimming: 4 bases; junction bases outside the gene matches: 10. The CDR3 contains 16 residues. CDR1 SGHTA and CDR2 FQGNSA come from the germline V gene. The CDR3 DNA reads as TGTGCCAGCAGCTCTAGGGCCCTGACAGGGGCAGATACGCAGTATTTT. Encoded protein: CASSSRALTGADTQYF.

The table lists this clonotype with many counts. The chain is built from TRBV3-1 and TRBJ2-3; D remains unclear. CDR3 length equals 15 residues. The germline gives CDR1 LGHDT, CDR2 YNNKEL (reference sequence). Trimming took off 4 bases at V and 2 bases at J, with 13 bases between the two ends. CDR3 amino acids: CASSPVVGNTDTQYF. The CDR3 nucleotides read TGTGCCAGCAGCCCAGTAGTAGGCAACACAGATACGCAGTATTTT.

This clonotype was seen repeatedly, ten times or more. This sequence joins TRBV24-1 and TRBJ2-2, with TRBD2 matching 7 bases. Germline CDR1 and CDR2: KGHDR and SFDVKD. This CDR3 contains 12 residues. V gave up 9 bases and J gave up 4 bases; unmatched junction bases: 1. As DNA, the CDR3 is TGTGCCACCTCTAGCGGCACCGGGGAGCTGTTTTTT. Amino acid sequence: CATSSGTGELFF.

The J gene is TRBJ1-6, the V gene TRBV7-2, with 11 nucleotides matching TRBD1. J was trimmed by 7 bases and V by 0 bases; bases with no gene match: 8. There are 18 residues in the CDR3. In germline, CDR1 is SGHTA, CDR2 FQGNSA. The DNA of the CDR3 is TGTGCCAGCAGCTTAGCCCCTCGCCGGACAGGGGGCAATTCACCCCTCCACTTT. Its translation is CASSLAPRRTGGNSPLHF.

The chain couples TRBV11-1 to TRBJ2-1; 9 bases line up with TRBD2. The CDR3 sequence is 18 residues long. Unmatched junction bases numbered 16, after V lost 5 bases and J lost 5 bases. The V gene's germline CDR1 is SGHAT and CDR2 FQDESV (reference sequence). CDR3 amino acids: CASSILESLAGKNNEQFF. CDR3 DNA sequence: TGTGCCAGCAGCATCCTCGAATCTCTAGCGGGAAAGAACAATGAGCAGTTCTTC.

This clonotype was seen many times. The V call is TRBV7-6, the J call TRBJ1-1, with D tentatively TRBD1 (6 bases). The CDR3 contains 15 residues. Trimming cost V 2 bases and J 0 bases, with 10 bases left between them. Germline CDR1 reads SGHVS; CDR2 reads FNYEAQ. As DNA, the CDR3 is TGTGCCAGCAGCTTATCAGGGGACATGAACACTGAAGCTTTCTTT. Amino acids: CASSLSGDMNTEAFF.

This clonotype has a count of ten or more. Here the CDR3 reads CASSRGRTEAFF. The CDR3 region has the DNA TGTGCCAGCAGCAGGGGCAGAACTGAAGCTTTCTTT. The chain uses TRBV5-5 and TRBJ1-1, with D perhaps TRBD1 (5 bases). V lost 4 bases to trimming and J lost 5 bases, with 9 bases between them. The CDR3 extends over 12 amino acids. The germline V gene encodes CDR1 SGHKS and CDR2 YYEKEE (reference sequence).

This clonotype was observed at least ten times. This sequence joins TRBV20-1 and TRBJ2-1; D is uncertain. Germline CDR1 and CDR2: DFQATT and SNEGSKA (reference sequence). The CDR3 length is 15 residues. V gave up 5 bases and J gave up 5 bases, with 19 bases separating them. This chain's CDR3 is CSAPPRRWRDNEQFF. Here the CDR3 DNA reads TGCAGTGCTCCCCCTCGCCGGTGGCGCGACAATGAGCAGTTCTTC.

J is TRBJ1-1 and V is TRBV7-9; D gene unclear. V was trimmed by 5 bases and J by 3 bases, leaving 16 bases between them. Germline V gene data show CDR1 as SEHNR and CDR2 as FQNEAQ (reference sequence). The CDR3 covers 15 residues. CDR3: CASSRRALRDTEAFF. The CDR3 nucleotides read TGTGCCAGCAGCCGTCGAGCGTTGCGGGACACTGAAGCTTTCTTT.

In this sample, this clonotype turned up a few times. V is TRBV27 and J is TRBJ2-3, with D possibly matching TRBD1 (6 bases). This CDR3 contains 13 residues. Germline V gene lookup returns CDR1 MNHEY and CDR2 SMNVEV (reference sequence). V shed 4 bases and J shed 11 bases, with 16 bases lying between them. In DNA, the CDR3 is TGTGCCAGCAGTTCCTACGACAGGACTCGGCAGTATTTT. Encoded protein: CASSSYDRTRQYF.